Here is one T cell receptor (beta chain) with its context. Method: immunoSEQ multiplex PCR; TCRdb's copy keeps in-frame clones and lacks some. The table includes 150,000 to 190,000 clones, 84% detected once. The data originate from a study of blood T cell repertoires in COVID-19. Overall study: Nucleic acid was either cDNA or gDNA, and it came from T cells, B-cell-depleted T cells, or PBMCs.

The CDR3 totals 15 residues. The TCR originated in a woman in her forties or fifties with acute or convalescent COVID-19. The rearrangement links TRBV12-2 to TRBJ2-5; the tabulated D call, TRBD2, remains unverified against the DNA. TRBV12-2 is tagged as a pseudogene. The sequenced sample consisted of peripheral blood. CDR3 nucleotide sequence: TGTGCAAGTCGCTTAGGGACTAGCGGGAGGGAGACCCAGTACTTC. Amino acids: CASRLGTSGRETQYF.